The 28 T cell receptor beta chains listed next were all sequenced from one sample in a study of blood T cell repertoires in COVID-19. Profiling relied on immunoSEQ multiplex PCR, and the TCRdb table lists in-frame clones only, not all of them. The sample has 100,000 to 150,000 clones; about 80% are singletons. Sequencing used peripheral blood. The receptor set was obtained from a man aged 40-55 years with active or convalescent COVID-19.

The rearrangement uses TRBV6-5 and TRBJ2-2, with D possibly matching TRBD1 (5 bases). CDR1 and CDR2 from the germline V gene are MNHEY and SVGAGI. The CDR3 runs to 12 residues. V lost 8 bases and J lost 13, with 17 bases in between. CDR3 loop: CASRQGDGRLFF. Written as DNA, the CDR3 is TGTGCCAGCCGGCAGGGTGACGGGCGGCTGTTTTTT.

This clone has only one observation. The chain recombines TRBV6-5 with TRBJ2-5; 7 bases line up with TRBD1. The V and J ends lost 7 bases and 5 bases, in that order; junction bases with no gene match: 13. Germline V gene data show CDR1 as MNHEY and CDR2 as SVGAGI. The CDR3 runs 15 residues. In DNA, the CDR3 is TGTGCCAGCACCCTAAAACCGACAGGGCGGGAGACCCAGTACTTC. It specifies CASTLKPTGRETQYF.

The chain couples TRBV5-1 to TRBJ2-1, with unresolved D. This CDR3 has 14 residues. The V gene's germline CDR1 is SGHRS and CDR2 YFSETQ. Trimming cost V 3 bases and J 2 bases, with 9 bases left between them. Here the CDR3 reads CASSSQTPYNEQFF. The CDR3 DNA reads TGCGCCAGCAGCTCCCAGACACCCTACAATGAGCAGTTCTTC.

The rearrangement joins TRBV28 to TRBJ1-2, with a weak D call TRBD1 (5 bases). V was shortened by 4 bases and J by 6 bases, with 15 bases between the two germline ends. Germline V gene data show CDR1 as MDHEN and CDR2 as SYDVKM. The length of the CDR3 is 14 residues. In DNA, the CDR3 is TGTGCCAGCAGTTATCTACAGGTTACGGATGGCTACACCTTC. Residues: CASSYLQVTDGYTF.

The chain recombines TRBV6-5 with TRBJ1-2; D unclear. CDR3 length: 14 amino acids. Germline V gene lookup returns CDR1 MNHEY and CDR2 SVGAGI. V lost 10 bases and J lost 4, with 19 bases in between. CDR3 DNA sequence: TGTGCCATCTCCCCGTCGGGAGGAATCTATGGCTACACCTTC. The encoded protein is CAISPSGGIYGYTF.

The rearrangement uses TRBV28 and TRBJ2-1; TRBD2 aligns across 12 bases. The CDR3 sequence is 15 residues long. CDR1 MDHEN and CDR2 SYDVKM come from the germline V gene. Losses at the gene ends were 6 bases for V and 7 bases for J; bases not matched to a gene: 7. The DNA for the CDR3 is TGTGCCAGCAGACCAACTAGCGGGGGGATAAATGAGCAGTTCTTC. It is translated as CASRPTSGGINEQFF. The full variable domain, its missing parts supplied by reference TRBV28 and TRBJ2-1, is DVKVTQSSRYLVKRTGEKVFLECVQDMDHENMFWYRQDPGLGLRLIYFSYDVKMKEKGDIPEGYSVSREKKERFSLILESASTNQTSMYLCASRPTSGGINEQFFGPGTRLTVL.

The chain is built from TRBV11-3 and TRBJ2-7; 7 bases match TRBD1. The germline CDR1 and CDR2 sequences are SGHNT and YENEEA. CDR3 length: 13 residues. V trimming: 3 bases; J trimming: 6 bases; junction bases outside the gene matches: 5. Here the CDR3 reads CASSFTGVGEQYF. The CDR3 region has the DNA TGTGCCAGCAGCTTTACAGGGGTGGGCGAGCAGTACTTC.

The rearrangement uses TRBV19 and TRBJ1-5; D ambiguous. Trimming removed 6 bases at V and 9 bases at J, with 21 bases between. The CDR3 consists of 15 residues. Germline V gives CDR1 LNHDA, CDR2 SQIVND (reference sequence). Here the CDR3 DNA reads TGTGCCAGTAGGGACGGTTATGGCGAGGGAGGGCCCCAGCATTTT. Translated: CASRDGYGEGGPQHF.

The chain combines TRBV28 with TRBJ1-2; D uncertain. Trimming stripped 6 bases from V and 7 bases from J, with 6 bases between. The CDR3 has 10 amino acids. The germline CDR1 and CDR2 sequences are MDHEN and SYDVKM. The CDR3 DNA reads TGTGCCAGCAGCCCTCCTGGCTACACCTTC. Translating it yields CASSPPGYTF.

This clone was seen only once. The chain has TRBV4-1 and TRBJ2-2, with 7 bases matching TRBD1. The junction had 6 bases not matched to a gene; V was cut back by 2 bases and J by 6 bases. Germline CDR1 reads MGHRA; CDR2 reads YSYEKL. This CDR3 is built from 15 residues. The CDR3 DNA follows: TGCGCCAGCAGCCAACCTGACAGGGAGTCCGGGGAGCTGTTTTTT. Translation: CASSQPDRESGELFF.

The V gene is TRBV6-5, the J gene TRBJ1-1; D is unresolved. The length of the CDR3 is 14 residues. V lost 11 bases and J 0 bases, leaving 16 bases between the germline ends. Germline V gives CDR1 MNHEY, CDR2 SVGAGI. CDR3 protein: CASIRHGMNTEAFF. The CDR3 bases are TGTGCCTCTATCCGACACGGTATGAACACTGAAGCTTTCTTT.

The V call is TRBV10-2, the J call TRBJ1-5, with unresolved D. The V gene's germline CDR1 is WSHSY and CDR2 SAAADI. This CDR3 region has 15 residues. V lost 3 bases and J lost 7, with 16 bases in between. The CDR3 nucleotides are TGCGCCAGCAGTGACTGGGAACGGACGGGGCAGCCCCAGCATTTT. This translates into CASSDWERTGQPQHF.

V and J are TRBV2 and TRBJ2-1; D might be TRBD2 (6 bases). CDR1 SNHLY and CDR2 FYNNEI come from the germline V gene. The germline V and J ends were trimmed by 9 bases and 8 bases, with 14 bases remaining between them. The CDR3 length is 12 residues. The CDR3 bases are TGTGCCAGGGGGCTGGGAGGCGATGAGCAGTTCTTC. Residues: CARGLGGDEQFF.

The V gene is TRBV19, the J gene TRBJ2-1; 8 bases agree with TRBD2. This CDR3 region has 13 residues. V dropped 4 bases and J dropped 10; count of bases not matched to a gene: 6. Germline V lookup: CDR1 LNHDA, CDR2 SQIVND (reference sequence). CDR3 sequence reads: CASSTAGAWEQFF. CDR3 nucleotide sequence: TGTGCCAGTAGTACAGCGGGAGCTTGGGAGCAGTTCTTC.

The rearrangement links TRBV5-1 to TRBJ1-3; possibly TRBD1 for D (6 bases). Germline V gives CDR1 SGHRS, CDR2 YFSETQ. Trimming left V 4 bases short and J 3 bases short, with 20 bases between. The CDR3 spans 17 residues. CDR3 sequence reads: CASSPLSGGGRGNTIYF. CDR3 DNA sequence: TGCGCCAGCAGCCCCCTTAGTGGGGGGGGCCGTGGAAACACCATATATTTT.

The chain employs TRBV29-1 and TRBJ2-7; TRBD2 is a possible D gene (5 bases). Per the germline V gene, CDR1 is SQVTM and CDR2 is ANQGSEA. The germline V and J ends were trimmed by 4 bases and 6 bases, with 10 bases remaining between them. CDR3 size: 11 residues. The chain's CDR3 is CSVALGGEQYF. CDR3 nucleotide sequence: TGCAGCGTTGCACTAGGAGGCGAGCAGTACTTC.

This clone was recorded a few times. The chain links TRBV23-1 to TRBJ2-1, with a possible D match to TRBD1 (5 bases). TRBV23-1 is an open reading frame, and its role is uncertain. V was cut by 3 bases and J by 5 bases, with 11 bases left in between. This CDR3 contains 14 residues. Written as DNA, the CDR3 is TGCGCCAGCAGTCAGTTCCCGACAGACAATGAGCAGTTCTTC. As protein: CASSQFPTDNEQFF.

The CDR3 here is CASSRGGQGIGYGYTF. Written as DNA, the CDR3 is TGTGCCAGCAGCCGGGGGGGACAGGGGATTGGCTATGGCTACACCTTC. This chain uses TRBV9 with TRBJ1-2; 10 nucleotides line up with TRBD1. The CDR3 is 16 residues long. Losses at the gene ends were 4 bases for V and 4 bases for J; bases not matched to a gene: 10. In germline, CDR1 is SGDLS, CDR2 YYNGEE.

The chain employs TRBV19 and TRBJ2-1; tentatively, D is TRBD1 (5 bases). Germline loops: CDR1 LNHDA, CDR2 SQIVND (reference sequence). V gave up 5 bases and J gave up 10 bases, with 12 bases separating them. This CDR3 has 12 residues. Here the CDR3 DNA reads TGTGCCAGTAGTGTCCAGGGCAGCGAGCAGTTCTTC. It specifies CASSVQGSEQFF.

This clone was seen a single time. The CDR3 spells CASSISQGGSEAFF. CDR3 nucleotide sequence: TGTGCCAGTAGTATCTCACAGGGTGGGTCTGAAGCTTTCTTT. This rearrangement joins TRBV19 to TRBJ1-1; D possibly corresponds to TRBD1 (6 bases). The CDR3 has 14 residues. Germline V gives CDR1 LNHDA, CDR2 SQIVND (reference sequence). V lost 3 bases and J 6 bases, leaving 14 bases between the germline ends.

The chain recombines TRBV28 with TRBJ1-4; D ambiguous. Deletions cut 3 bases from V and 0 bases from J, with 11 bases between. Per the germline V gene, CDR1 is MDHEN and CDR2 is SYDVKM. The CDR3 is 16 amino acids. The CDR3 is CASSFASAATNEKLFF. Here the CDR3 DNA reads TGTGCCAGCAGTTTTGCCAGCGCAGCAACTAATGAAAAACTGTTTTTT. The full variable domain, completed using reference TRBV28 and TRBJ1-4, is DVKVTQSSRYLVKRTGEKVFLECVQDMDHENMFWYRQDPGLGLRLIYFSYDVKMKEKGDIPEGYSVSREKKERFSLILESASTNQTSMYLCASSFASAATNEKLFFGSGTQLSVL.

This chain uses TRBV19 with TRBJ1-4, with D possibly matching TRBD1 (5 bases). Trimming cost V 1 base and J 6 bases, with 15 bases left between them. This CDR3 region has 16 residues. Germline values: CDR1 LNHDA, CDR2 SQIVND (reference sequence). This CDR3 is CASSIGVGGVDEKLFF. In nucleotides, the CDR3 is TGTGCCAGTAGTATAGGCGTGGGGGGAGTGGATGAAAAACTGTTTTTT.

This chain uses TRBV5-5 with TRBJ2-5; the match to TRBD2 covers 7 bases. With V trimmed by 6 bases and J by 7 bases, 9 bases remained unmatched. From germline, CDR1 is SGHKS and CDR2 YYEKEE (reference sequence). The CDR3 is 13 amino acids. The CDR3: CASKRGIDGTQYF. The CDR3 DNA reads TGTGCCAGCAAGCGGGGAATTGACGGGACCCAGTACTTC.

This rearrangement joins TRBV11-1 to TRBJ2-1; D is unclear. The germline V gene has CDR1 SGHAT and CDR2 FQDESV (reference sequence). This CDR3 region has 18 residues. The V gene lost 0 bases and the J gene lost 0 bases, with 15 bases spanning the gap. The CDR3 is CASSLALQLSSSYNEQFF. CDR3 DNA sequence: TGTGCCAGCAGCTTAGCGCTACAGTTATCAAGCTCCTACAATGAGCAGTTCTTC.

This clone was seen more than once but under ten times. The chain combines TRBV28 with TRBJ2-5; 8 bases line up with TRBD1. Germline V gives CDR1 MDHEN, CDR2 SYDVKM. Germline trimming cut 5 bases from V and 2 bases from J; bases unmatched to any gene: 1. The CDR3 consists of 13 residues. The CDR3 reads CASSDRGQETQYF. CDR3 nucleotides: TGTGCCAGCAGTGACAGGGGACAAGAGACCCAGTACTTC. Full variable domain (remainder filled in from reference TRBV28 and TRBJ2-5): DVKVTQSSRYLVKRTGEKVFLECVQDMDHENMFWYRQDPGLGLRLIYFSYDVKMKEKGDIPEGYSVSREKKERFSLILESASTNQTSMYLCASSDRGQETQYFGPGTRLLVL.

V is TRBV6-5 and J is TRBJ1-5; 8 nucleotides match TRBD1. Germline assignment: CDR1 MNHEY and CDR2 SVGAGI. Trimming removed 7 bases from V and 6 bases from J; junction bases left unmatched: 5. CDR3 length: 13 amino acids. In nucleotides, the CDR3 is TGTGCCAGCAAGACAGGGGAGGGTCAGCCCCAGCATTTT. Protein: CASKTGEGQPQHF.

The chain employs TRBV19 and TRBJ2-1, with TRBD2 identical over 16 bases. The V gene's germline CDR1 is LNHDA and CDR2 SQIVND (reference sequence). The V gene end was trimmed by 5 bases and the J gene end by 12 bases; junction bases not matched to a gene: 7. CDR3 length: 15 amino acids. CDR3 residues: CASSSGTSGRATQFF. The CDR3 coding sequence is TGTGCCAGTAGTTCCGGGACTAGCGGGAGGGCCACGCAGTTCTTC.

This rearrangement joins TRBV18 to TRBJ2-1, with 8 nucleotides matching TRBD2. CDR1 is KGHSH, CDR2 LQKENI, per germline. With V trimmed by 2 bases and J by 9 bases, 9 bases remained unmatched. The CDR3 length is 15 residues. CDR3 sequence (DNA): TGTGCCAGCTCACCAGAAAGCGGGGGTAGGGTTGAGCAGTTCTTC. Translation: CASSPESGGRVEQFF.